This T cell receptor beta chain is from a study of long-term antiretroviral therapy in people with HIV. Trimming took 9 bases from V and 0 from J, leaving 12 bases between them. The germline V gene encodes CDR1 MNHNY and CDR2 SVGAGI (reference sequence). This CDR3 is 13 amino acids long. Treatment for every participant with HIV took place in the United States. At survey level, the immunoSEQ assay was run in its v3.0 version. Generated by immunoSEQ multiplex PCR, the TCRdb table keeps only in-frame clones and is missing some. The sample contains more than 25,000 clones, roughly 90% of which appear only once.

The chain uses TRBV6-6 and TRBJ2-7; possibly TRBD1 or TRBD2 for D (5 bases each). This receptor was taken from a woman between 18 and 29 years old with HIV. The source was unsorted PBMCs, collected 1.8 years after starting antiretroviral therapy. The CDR3 sequence is CASTGTFSYEQYF. DNA for the CDR3: TGTGCCAGTACCGGGACGTTCTCCTACGAGCAGTACTTC.